Shown below are 27 T cell receptor beta chains from a single sample sequenced in a study of T cells in localized non-small cell lung cancer (dated by TCRdb to about 2020). Receptor libraries were prepared by the immunoSEQ multiplex PCR assay. This is the immuneACCESS table as TCRdb keeps it, with only in-frame sequences that have V and J called. A part of the clones is gone; compared with another copy, unresolved V genes explain less than half, and the rest is unexplained. This sample lists 78,000 or so clones; roughly four fifths were detected once. Jointly, the top ten make up over 2.5% of the sample. The material sequenced was peripheral blood, taken before any cancer treatment. These TCRs come from a man aged 40 to 69 with stage I lung adenocarcinoma.

This clone was observed a few times. This chain connects TRBV6-6 to TRBJ2-1, with TRBD1 identical over 9 bases. Germline V CDR1 and CDR2: MNHNY, SVGAGI (reference sequence). CDR3 length equals 15 residues. The V gene end was trimmed by 2 bases and the J gene end by 7 bases; junction bases not matched to a gene: 6. CDR3 DNA sequence: TGTGCCAGCAGTTACGACGGACAGGGGAGGAATGAGCAGTTCTTC. Translated: CASSYDGQGRNEQFF.

The chain combines TRBV5-4 with TRBJ1-6; D is unclear. The germline V gene has CDR1 SGHNT and CDR2 YYREEE (reference sequence). The V end was cut by 1 base, the J end by 4 bases, with 6 bases between. This CDR3 has 14 amino acids. The CDR3 coding sequence is TGTGCCAGCAGCTTGAAAGGGTATAATTCACCCCTCCACTTT. Its translation is CASSLKGYNSPLHF. Drawing the rest from reference TRBV5-4 and TRBJ1-6, the complete variable domain is ETGVTQSPTHLIKTRGQQVTLRCSSQSGHNTVSWYQQALGQGPQFIFQYYREEENGRGNFPPRFSGLQFPNYSSELNVNALELDDSALYLCASSLKGYNSPLHFGNGTRLTVT.

The rearrangement joins TRBV5-1 to TRBJ1-2; D may be TRBD1 (6 bases). This CDR3 has 14 amino acids. Germline CDR1 SGHRS, CDR2 YFSETQ. Between the trimmed V and J ends, which lost 7 bases and 4 bases, there was a span of 17 bases. CDR3 region: CASSQDRASYGYTF. The CDR3 DNA follows: TGCGCCAGCTCACAGGACAGAGCTAGCTATGGCTACACCTTC. Full variable domain (missing parts from reference TRBV5-1 and TRBJ1-2): KAGVTQTPRYLIKTRGQQVTLSCSPISGHRSVSWYQQTPGQGLQFLFEYFSETQRNKGNFPGRFSGRQFSNSRSEMNVSTLELGDSALYLCASSQDRASYGYTFGSGTRLTVV.

The chain links TRBV19 to TRBJ2-1; 10 bases align to TRBD2. V was pared by 1 base and J by 8 bases, with 8 bases of the junction left unmatched. The CDR3 sequence is 16 residues long. Germline values: CDR1 LNHDA, CDR2 SQIVND (reference sequence). The CDR3 here is CASSIGASGRADEQFF. For the CDR3, the DNA is TGTGCCAGTAGTATAGGGGCCAGCGGGAGGGCCGATGAGCAGTTCTTC. The whole variable domain, remainder taken from reference TRBV19 and TRBJ2-1, is DGGITQSPKYLFRKEGQNVTLSCEQNLNHDAMYWYRQDPGQGLRLIYYSQIVNDFQKGDIAEGYSVSREKKESFPLTVTSAQKNPTAFYLCASSIGASGRADEQFFGPGTRLTVL.

The chain recombines TRBV6-5 with TRBJ2-2; the match to TRBD2 covers 10 bases. Looked up from germline, CDR1 is MNHEY and CDR2 is SVGAGI. The CDR3 totals 15 residues. J was trimmed by 5 bases and V by 5 bases; bases with no gene match: 5. The CDR3: CASSRTSGPTGELFF. The CDR3 DNA reads TGTGCCAGCAGTAGGACTAGCGGACCGACCGGGGAGCTGTTTTTT.

CDR3 nucleotides: TGTGCCAGCAGTCTTCCACCGGGGGATGGGATCTACGAGCAGTACTTC. This gives the protein CASSLPPGDGIYEQYF. The J gene is TRBJ2-7, the V gene TRBV28; D possibly corresponds to TRBD2 (6 bases). Germline V gene lookup returns CDR1 MDHEN and CDR2 SYDVKM. V was pared by 5 bases and J by 3 bases, with 20 bases between. The CDR3 spans 16 residues.

V is TRBV2 and J is TRBJ1-5; D uncertain. Trimming stripped 7 bases from V and 0 bases from J, with 4 bases between. This CDR3 is built from 12 residues. Per germline, CDR1 SNHLY and CDR2 FYNNEI. As DNA, the CDR3 is TGTGCCAGCAACACTAGCAATCAGCCCCAGCATTTT. Translating gives CASNTSNQPQHF.

The V call is TRBV5-1, the J call TRBJ1-2; tentative D call: TRBD1 (6 bases). The CDR3 has 13 amino acids. Germline assignment: CDR1 SGHRS and CDR2 YFSETQ. V was cut by 2 bases and J by 6 bases, with 11 bases left in between. The CDR3 region is CASSLGGTDGYTF. The CDR3 coding sequence is TGCGCCAGCAGCTTAGGGGGAACGGATGGCTACACCTTC. The full variable domain, rest sourced from reference TRBV5-1 and TRBJ1-2, is KAGVTQTPRYLIKTRGQQVTLSCSPISGHRSVSWYQQTPGQGLQFLFEYFSETQRNKGNFPGRFSGRQFSNSRSEMNVSTLELGDSALYLCASSLGGTDGYTFGSGTRLTVV.

The V gene is TRBV27, the J gene TRBJ2-1; 7 positions match TRBD2. With 0 bases clipped from V and 2 bases from J, the junction kept 4 bases outside the gene matches. The CDR3 extends over 16 amino acids. Germline V gives CDR1 MNHEY, CDR2 SMNVEV (reference sequence). CDR3 bases: TGTGCCAGCAGTTTATCGGGGACTACCACCTACAATGAGCAGTTCTTC. This encodes CASSLSGTTTYNEQFF.

The chain's CDR3 is CSVASGSVGDTQYF. CDR3 DNA sequence: TGCAGCGTGGCTAGCGGGAGCGTCGGAGATACGCAGTATTTT. This chain links TRBV29-1 with TRBJ2-3, with 10 bases aligning to TRBD2. The CDR3 runs to 14 residues. Trimming took 6 bases from V and 5 from J; bases not matched to a gene: 8. Germline V CDR1 and CDR2: SQVTM, ANQGSEA.

The chain uses TRBV12-5 and TRBJ1-5; tentatively, D is TRBD1 (5 bases). Trimming stripped 7 bases from V and 9 bases from J, with 13 bases between. Germline V gene data show CDR1 as LGHNT and CDR2 as FRNRAP. The CDR3 is 12 amino acids. In DNA, the CDR3 is TGTGCTAGTGCCCCGGTTGGGGGGCCCCAGCATTTT. This gives the protein CASAPVGGPQHF.

This clone was observed at least ten times. The J gene is TRBJ1-5, the V gene TRBV6-6; D ambiguous. V lost 8 bases to trimming and J lost 0 bases, with 14 bases between them. There are 15 residues in the CDR3. The V gene's germline CDR1 is MNHNY and CDR2 SVGAGI (reference sequence). The CDR3, as DNA: TGTGCCAGCCTGCCGGGTACCTATAGCAATCAGCCCCAGCATTTT. Protein: CASLPGTYSNQPQHF.

The chain employs TRBV6-5 and TRBJ2-1; D may correspond to TRBD1 or TRBD2 (5 bases each). This CDR3 is 12 amino acids long. V lost 5 bases to trimming and J lost 7 bases, with 9 bases between them. The germline gives CDR1 MNHEY, CDR2 SVGAGI. The CDR3 coding sequence is TGTGCCAGCAGTCTCTGGGGGAATGAGCAGTTCTTC. Amino acids: CASSLWGNEQFF.

The rearrangement joins TRBV9 to TRBJ2-5; 10 positions match TRBD2. The germline V gene encodes CDR1 SGDLS and CDR2 YYNGEE. The CDR3 totals 15 residues. Losses at the gene ends were 2 bases for V and 5 bases for J; bases not matched to a gene: 6. The CDR3, as DNA: TGTGCCAGCAGCGTTGGGGGGACTAGCGTCGAGACCCAGTACTTC. Its translation is CASSVGGTSVETQYF.

The chain has TRBV2 and TRBJ2-1; possibly TRBD2 for D (6 bases). V dropped 6 bases and J dropped 7 bases, with 19 bases sitting between them. Germline assignment: CDR1 SNHLY and CDR2 FYNNEI. This CDR3 comprises 15 residues. CDR3 sequence: CASRPPGVGENEQFF. CDR3 coding DNA: TGTGCCAGCAGACCCCCGGGGGTTGGGGAAAATGAGCAGTTCTTC.

The chain carries TRBV5-1 and TRBJ2-5, with D possibly TRBD2 on 5 matching bases. Per germline, CDR1 SGHRS and CDR2 YFSETQ. The CDR3 sequence is 16 residues long. With 1 base removed from V and 4 bases from J, the gap between germline ends came to 17 bases. The CDR3 DNA reads TGCGCCAGCAGCTTGCTTCTGGCGGGCTCGAGAGAGACCCAGTACTTC. Protein sequence: CASSLLLAGSRETQYF.

V gene TRBV19 combines with J gene TRBJ1-1; 7 bases fit TRBD1. Germline trimming cut 7 bases from V and 0 bases from J; bases unmatched to any gene: 5. This CDR3 has 14 residues. The germline V gene has CDR1 LNHDA and CDR2 SQIVND (reference sequence). CDR3 region: CASISDRLNTEAFF. The CDR3, as DNA: TGTGCCAGTATCTCGGACAGGTTGAACACTGAAGCTTTCTTT.

V and J are TRBV7-6 and TRBJ2-3; 8 bases are shared with TRBD2. The CDR3 contains 18 residues. CDR1 is SGHVS and CDR2 is FNYEAQ in the germline V gene. Unmatched junction bases numbered 13, after V lost 5 bases and J lost 0 bases. The CDR3 is CASSLYRVAGGSTDTQYF. The DNA of the CDR3 is TGTGCCAGCAGCCTATACAGGGTGGCGGGAGGTAGCACAGATACGCAGTATTTT.

J is TRBJ1-1 and V is TRBV27; D call uncertain. The germline CDR1 and CDR2 sequences are MNHEY and SMNVEV (reference sequence). Trimming cost V 1 base and J 0 bases, with 15 bases left between them. The CDR3 is made up of 17 amino acids. CDR3: CASSLFSIKDLNTEAFF. The CDR3 coding sequence is TGTGCCAGCAGTTTATTCAGCATAAAGGATCTGAACACTGAAGCTTTCTTT.

This clone was seen more than once but under ten times. Other DNA sequences from this sample encode an identical CDR3 as well. The gene calls are TRBV5-5 and TRBJ1-1; D is ambiguous. CDR1 is SGHKS, CDR2 YYEKEE, per germline (reference sequence). Trimming left V 0 bases short and J 5 bases short, with 2 bases between. There are 11 residues in the CDR3. CDR3 protein: CASSLGTEAFF. CDR3 coding DNA: TGTGCCAGCAGCTTGGGGACTGAAGCTTTCTTT.

The chain couples TRBV7-9 to TRBJ2-5, with a possible D match to TRBD1 (5 bases). The CDR3 totals 13 residues. Germline V gene data show CDR1 as SEHNR and CDR2 as FQNEAQ (reference sequence). V was cut by 3 bases and J by 5 bases, with 10 bases left in between. As DNA, the CDR3 is TGTGCCAGCAGCTTGGGGCTAGGGGAGACCCAGTACTTC. The encoded protein is CASSLGLGETQYF. Looking up the rest from reference TRBV7-9 and TRBJ2-5 gives the full variable domain: DTGVSQNPRHKITKRGQNVTFRCDPISEHNRLYWYRQTLGQGPEFLTYFQNEAQLEKSRLLSDRFSAERPKGSFSTLEIQRTEQGDSAMYLCASSLGLGETQYFGPGTRLLVL.

The gene calls are TRBV19 and TRBJ2-4; D uncertain. V was pared by 3 bases and J by 5 bases, with 11 bases between. From germline, CDR1 is LNHDA and CDR2 SQIVND (reference sequence). The CDR3 runs 14 residues. The CDR3 nucleotides read TGTGCCAGTAGTATGTCTGGGGTTCAAAACATTCAGTACTTC. This codes for CASSMSGVQNIQYF.

The CDR3 sequence is CASSNRVGSYQPQHF. CDR3 in DNA: TGTGCCAGTAGTAACAGGGTGGGATCTTATCAGCCCCAGCATTTT. This chain connects TRBV19 to TRBJ1-5, with D possibly TRBD1 on 6 matching bases. The CDR3 length is 15 residues. V lost 4 bases to trimming and J lost 5 bases, with 15 bases between them. The germline V gene encodes CDR1 LNHDA and CDR2 SQIVND (reference sequence).

The rearrangement links TRBV7-2 to TRBJ2-7; D is ambiguous. This CDR3 region has 14 residues. With 1 base removed from V and 4 bases from J, the gap between germline ends came to 11 bases. From germline, CDR1 is SGHTA and CDR2 FQGNSA. CDR3 DNA: TGTGCCAGCAGCTTAGTTGGAGTCAATTACGAGCAGTACTTC. Translating gives CASSLVGVNYEQYF.

The rearrangement uses TRBV5-1 and TRBJ2-7, with 7 bases aligning to TRBD1. The CDR3 loop spans 16 amino acids. V was pared by 0 bases and J by 2 bases, with 8 bases of the junction left unmatched. Germline V gene data show CDR1 as SGHRS and CDR2 as YFSETQ. As DNA, the CDR3 is TGCGCCAGCAGCTTGGGGAAAAGGCAGGGGGCCTACGAGCAGTACTTC. This codes for CASSLGKRQGAYEQYF.

This chain joins TRBV7-3 and TRBJ2-1; 10 bases align to TRBD2. Trimming removed 5 bases from V and 1 base from J; junction bases left unmatched: 14. The CDR3 has 19 amino acids. CDR1 is SGHTA, CDR2 FQGTGA, per germline. Here the CDR3 DNA reads TGTGCCAGCAGCCCAAAGGCGGGACTAGCGATAGGTTCCTACAATGAGCAGTTCTTC. Protein product: CASSPKAGLAIGSYNEQFF.

The chain is built from TRBV12-5 and TRBJ2-3, with a weak D call TRBD1 (5 bases). V gave up 2 bases and J gave up 2 bases, with 11 bases separating them. Germline assignment: CDR1 LGHNT and CDR2 FRNRAP. This CDR3 spans 15 amino acids. Here the CDR3 DNA reads TGTGCTAGTGGTTTGTCTGGGGCTTCCACAGATACGCAGTATTTT. The encoded protein is CASGLSGASTDTQYF. The full variable domain, in which reference TRBV12-5 and TRBJ2-3 provide the parts outside the CDR3, is DARVTQTPRHKVTEMGQEVTMRCQPILGHNTVFWYRQTMMQGLELLAYFRNRAPLDDSGMPKDRFSAEMPDATLATLKIQPSEPRDSAVYFCASGLSGASTDTQYFGPGTRLTVL.